A single sample is the source of the 17 T cell receptor beta chains below, sequenced in a study of cytomegalovirus exposure and HLA in healthy donors. The PCR had 60 Vbeta and 13 Jbeta primers. Measured with immunoSEQ multiplex PCR; TCRdb has only the in-frame clones, and not every one. Of about 90,000 clones in the sample, around 85% were seen once. The sequencing sample was made of PBMCs. Receptors originate from a man between 25 and 39 years old in good health and CMV-seronegative.

The V and J genes are TRBV28 and TRBJ2-2; possible D gene TRBD1, 6 bases. This CDR3 is 15 amino acids long. CDR1 and CDR2 (germline): MDHEN, SYDVKM. V lost 1 base to trimming and J lost 5 bases, with 11 bases between them. As DNA, the CDR3 is TGTGCCAGCAGTTTATTGGGGGCCGGGACCGGGGAGCTGTTTTTT. This codes for CASSLLGAGTGELFF.

V gene TRBV5-1 combines with J gene TRBJ1-2; D may be TRBD1 (6 bases). The CDR3 sequence is 12 residues long. Germline CDR1 and CDR2: SGHRS and YFSETQ. The V end was cut by 4 bases, the J end by 8 bases, with 12 bases between. CDR3 loop: CASSAGVVGYTF. CDR3 DNA sequence: TGCGCCAGCAGCGCAGGGGTAGTCGGCTACACCTTC.

The DNA of the CDR3 is TGTGCCTGGGCTCTCCGGGAGGGGAGGAATTCACCCCTCCACTTT. Residues: CAWALREGRNSPLHF. The chain combines TRBV30 with TRBJ1-6; D perhaps matches TRBD1 (5 bases). The CDR3 covers 15 residues. The V gene lost 5 bases and the J gene lost 7 bases, with 18 bases spanning the gap. CDR1 and CDR2 from the germline V gene are GTSNPN and SVGIG (reference sequence).

The chain joins TRBV7-8 to TRBJ2-7; weak D call: TRBD2 (6 bases). Germline CDR1 reads SGHVS; CDR2 reads FQNEAQ. Trimming removed 3 bases at V and 0 bases at J, with 9 bases between. The CDR3 contains 14 residues. CDR3 loop: CASSFPDYSYEQYF. CDR3 DNA: TGTGCCAGCAGCTTCCCGGACTACTCCTACGAGCAGTACTTC.

The rearrangement links TRBV9 to TRBJ2-2, with TRBD2 identical over 12 bases. CDR1 SGDLS and CDR2 YYNGEE come from the germline V gene. The ends lost 3 bases at V and 4 bases at J; junction bases unmatched: 13. The CDR3 is 19 amino acids. The CDR3 coding sequence is TGTGCCAGCAGCGAGTTACCCCTAGCGGGGGGGCTAAGCACCGGGGAGCTGTTTTTT. Its translation: CASSELPLAGGLSTGELFF.

The chain recombines TRBV9 with TRBJ2-1, with unresolved D. The germline V gene has CDR1 SGDLS and CDR2 YYNGEE. V shed 3 bases and J shed 4 bases, with 14 bases lying between them. This CDR3 has 15 residues. The CDR3 region has the DNA TGTGCCAGCAGCGCTATGAATGGGCTATACAATGAGCAGTTCTTC. It is translated as CASSAMNGLYNEQFF.

The chain recombines TRBV27 with TRBJ1-4; no reliable D call. The V end lost 5 bases, the J end lost 3 bases, and 22 bases lay between the germline ends. Germline CDR1 is MNHEY and CDR2 is SMNVEV (reference sequence). This CDR3 is 18 amino acids long. The CDR3 sequence is CASSPLHVFGESNEKLFF. DNA for the CDR3: TGTGCCAGCAGTCCCCTTCACGTTTTCGGTGAATCTAATGAAAAACTGTTTTTT.

This clone was recorded a few times. A junction end diverges from the germline sequence, so it may reflect a read error. This chain uses TRBV7-7 with TRBJ2-2; 9 nucleotides line up with TRBD1. This CDR3 has 15 amino acids. Germline values: CDR1 SSHAT, CDR2 FNYEAQ (reference sequence). CDR3 bases: TGTGCTAGCAGGGCCGGGACAGGGCACACCGGGGAGCTGTTTTTT. Its translation: CASRAGTGHTGELFF.

This chain links TRBV7-9 with TRBJ2-5; 8 bases map to TRBD1. The CDR3 spans 14 residues. Germline assignment: CDR1 SEHNR and CDR2 FQNEAQ (reference sequence). V lost 4 bases to trimming and J lost 5 bases; unmatched junction nucleotides: 6. The CDR3 spells CASSSRGPGETQYF. The CDR3 nucleotides read TGTGCCAGCAGCTCCAGGGGGCCGGGGGAGACCCAGTACTTC.

This clone was detected a few times. This rearrangement joins TRBV28 to TRBJ1-2, with a weak D call TRBD1 (5 bases). The CDR3 consists of 13 residues. Per the germline V gene, CDR1 is MDHEN and CDR2 is SYDVKM. Between the trimmed V and J ends, which lost 9 bases and 7 bases, there was a span of 18 bases. The CDR3 here is CASISSRGGGYTF. The CDR3 DNA reads TGTGCCAGTATTTCATCTAGGGGAGGTGGCTACACCTTC.

The chain is built from TRBV30 and TRBJ1-3; D is possibly TRBD1 (5 bases). The germline V and J ends were trimmed by 2 bases and 0 bases, with 11 bases remaining between them. CDR3 length: 15 residues. The V gene's germline CDR1 is GTSNPN and CDR2 SVGIG (reference sequence). In nucleotides, the CDR3 is TGTGCCTGGAGTTTAAGGGGTAGCTCTGGAAACACCATATATTTT. Translation: CAWSLRGSSGNTIYF.

V and J are TRBV7-8 and TRBJ1-1; 8 positions match TRBD1. Germline V lookup: CDR1 SGHVS, CDR2 FQNEAQ. This CDR3 comprises 16 residues. Trimming cost V 4 bases and J 6 bases; bases outside gene matches: 13. CDR3 protein: CASSSRSDRVGAEAFF. Here the CDR3 DNA reads TGTGCCAGCAGCTCCCGATCGGACAGGGTGGGTGCTGAAGCTTTCTTT.

The chain is built from TRBV2 and TRBJ2-3; D possibly corresponds to TRBD1 (5 bases). Germline lookup yields CDR1 SNHLY and CDR2 FYNNEI. CDR3 size: 15 residues. Trimming stripped 6 bases from V and 0 bases from J, with 13 bases between. The CDR3 coding sequence is TGTGCCAGCAGGAAACAGGAAACTAGCACAGATACGCAGTATTTT. Translated, it gives CASRKQETSTDTQYF.

The chain carries TRBV5-4 and TRBJ1-6, with D unresolved. This CDR3 is built from 16 residues. Germline lookup yields CDR1 SGHNT and CDR2 YYREEE (reference sequence). V lost 0 bases to trimming and J lost 4 bases, with 11 bases between them. The CDR3 protein is CASSLGTAAYNSPLHF. The CDR3 DNA reads TGTGCCAGCAGCTTGGGCACGGCAGCGTATAATTCACCCCTCCACTTT.

The chain couples TRBV11-3 to TRBJ2-5, with 8 bases fitting TRBD1. The CDR3 covers 13 residues. Germline V gene data show CDR1 as SGHNT and CDR2 as YENEEA. V was pared by 5 bases and J by 6 bases, with 5 bases of the junction left unmatched. DNA for the CDR3: TGTGCCAGCAGCCAAGGACAGGGCCAGACCCAGTACTTC. It encodes CASSQGQGQTQYF.

This chain connects TRBV5-1 to TRBJ1-1; 7 bases map to TRBD1. The CDR3 is 14 amino acids. CDR1 is SGHRS and CDR2 is YFSETQ in the germline V gene. V dropped 0 bases and J dropped 6; count of bases not matched to a gene: 5. The CDR3 DNA reads TGCGCCAGCAGCTTGGTTGAGGGGGCCGCTGAAGCTTTCTTT. Residues: CASSLVEGAAEAFF.

The CDR3 DNA reads TGCGCCAGCAGCTTAATAGACGGGTTGGGTCAGCCCCAGCATTTT. It encodes CASSLIDGLGQPQHF. V gene TRBV4-1 combines with J gene TRBJ1-5; D unclear. Germline V gives CDR1 MGHRA, CDR2 YSYEKL. This CDR3 has 15 amino acids. V lost 5 bases and J 6 bases, leaving 17 bases between the germline ends.